A selection of T cell receptor beta chains follows, all from one sample in a study of cytomegalovirus exposure and HLA in healthy donors. Sequencing was performed with immunoSEQ multiplex PCR; in TCRdb, only in-frame clones are kept and a portion is missing. This sample has roughly 250,000 clones, with around 87% found just once. Sequenced input: PBMCs. The receptors derive from a woman in her thirties in good health and CMV-seropositive. CDR3s include the opening cysteine and the closing phenylalanine or tryptophan. D genes are given only for firm matches. Size tells how often a clone was seen (once, few, many) or the class of an expanded clone, and some rows leave it out.

D gene	V gene	clone size	J gene	CDR3 DNA	CDR3 protein
-	TRBV30	few	TRBJ1-2	TGTGCCTGGAAAGCTGACAGGATAACTAACTATGGCTACACCTTC	CAWKADRITNYGYTF
TRBD2	TRBV6-5	-	TRBJ2-2	TGTGCCAGTAGACGGGAGGGCAACACCGGGGAGCTGTTTTTT	CASRREGNTGELFF
-	TRBV19	-	TRBJ2-1	TGTGCCAGTAGTCTATACAATGAGCAGTTCTTC	CASSLYNEQFF
TRBD1	TRBV5-1	-	TRBJ1-5	TGCGCCAGCAGCTTGGGGACAGGGAGCAATCAGCCCCAGCATTTT	CASSLGTGSNQPQHF
-	TRBV11-3	-	TRBJ1-2	TGTGCCAGCAGCTTAGAGACAGGCCATGGCTACACCTTC	CASSLETGHGYTF
-	TRBV7-9	-	TRBJ1-2	TGTGCCAGCAGCCCCGGACAGTTTAACTATGGCTACACCTTC	CASSPGQFNYGYTF
TRBD2	TRBV4-1	-	TRBJ2-3	TGCGCCAGCAGCCTTCCTCGCGGGGGTTGGACGGATACGCAGTATTTT	CASSLPRGGWTDTQYF
TRBD1	TRBV7-9	-	TRBJ2-7	TGTGCCAGCAGCGCCAAGACAGGGCCCTACGAGCAGTACTTC	CASSAKTGPYEQYF
-	TRBV18	-	TRBJ1-1	TGTGCCAGCTCACCGACTGGTTCGGTAAACACTGAAGCTTTCTTT	CASSPTGSVNTEAFF
-	TRBV11-2	few	TRBJ1-2	TGTGCCAGCAGGGCTGAACAGGGAGTTGGCTACACCTTC	CASRAEQGVGYTF
TRBD2	TRBV5-1	-	TRBJ2-3	TGCGCCAGCAGCTTCGGACTAGCGGGAGGGGAAACAGATACGCAGTATTTT	CASSFGLAGGETDTQYF
-	TRBV2	-	TRBJ2-3	TGTGCCGAACAGGGAGACGATACGCAGTATTTT	CAEQGDDTQYF
-	TRBV27	-	TRBJ1-5	TGTGCCAGCGCCAGCCGGGGCAATCAGCCCCAGCATTTT	CASASRGNQPQHF
-	TRBV28	-	TRBJ2-7	TGTGCCAGCAGCTCGACAGGTGACTACGAGCAGTACTTC	CASSSTGDYEQYF
-	TRBV7-8	few	TRBJ1-1	TGTGCCAGCAGCTTTCAGGGCGCTTTGAACACTGAAGCTTTCTTT	CASSFQGALNTEAFF
-	TRBV4-1	once	TRBJ1-4	TGCGCCAGCAGCCCCGCGCCTAATGAAAAACTGTTTTTT	CASSPAPNEKLFF
TRBD1	TRBV5-1	few	TRBJ2-7	TGCGCCAGCAGCTCGACAGGGCCCTTGGAGCAGTACTTC	CASSSTGPLEQYF
TRBD1	TRBV27	few	TRBJ1-5	TGTGCCAGCAGCCGAATCCAGGGGGATCAGCCCCAGCATTTT	CASSRIQGDQPQHF
TRBD2	TRBV11-3	-	TRBJ2-7	TGTGCCAGCAGGGAACAAGCGGGAGGAAAATACGAGCAGTACTTC	CASREQAGGKYEQYF
TRBD1	TRBV5-1	-	TRBJ2-3	TGCGCCAGCAGCTCGGGACAGGGAGTAAATACGCAGTATTTT	CASSSGQGVNTQYF
-	TRBV18	-	TRBJ2-1	TGTGCCAGCTCACCTGAAACCCCGGGGGTTCGGGAGCAGTTCTTC	CASSPETPGVREQFF
TRBD1	TRBV7-8	-	TRBJ1-2	TGTGCCAGCAGCACCTGGACAGGGGAGGGGGGTGGCTACACCTTC	CASSTWTGEGGGYTF
-	TRBV2	-	TRBJ1-1	TGTGCCAGCACAGAGAACACTGAAGCTTTCTTT	CASTENTEAFF
TRBD2	TRBV10-3	-	TRBJ2-1	TGTGCCATTCGTAACAGCGGGGGCGAGCTACCCCATGAGCAGTTCTTC	CAIRNSGGELPHEQFF
-	TRBV30	few	TRBJ1-2	TGTGCCTGGAGGTTGTTGTCGAGGGAGCGATATGGCTACACCTTC	CAWRLLSRERYGYTF
-	TRBV5-6	-	TRBJ1-3	TGTGCCAGCAGCTTCGACATCTCTGGAAACACCATATATTTT	CASSFDISGNTIYF
-	TRBV30	few	TRBJ2-7	TGTGCCTGGAGTGTACGTCGGAGGGCGGACGAGCAGTACTTC	CAWSVRRRADEQYF
-	TRBV28	-	TRBJ2-1	TGTGCCAGCAGTTTTCCTAGCTGGAAGGGTGAGCAGTTCTTC	CASSFPSWKGEQFF
TRBD1	TRBV10-2	once	TRBJ1-2	TGCGCCAGCAGGACAGGGACCCTTTTCTATGGCTACACCTTC	CASRTGTLFYGYTF
-	TRBV27	once	TRBJ2-7	TGTGCCAGCAGTTTAAATCCAGGGTTCTACGAGCAGTACTTC	CASSLNPGFYEQYF
-	TRBV15	-	TRBJ1-5	TGTGCCACCAGCACAGCGGGACACAAGAGCAATCAGCCCCAGCATTTT	CATSTAGHKSNQPQHF
TRBD2	TRBV7-6	-	TRBJ2-7	TGTGCCAGCAGGGGAGGGGAGACCGAGCAGTACTTC	CASRGGETEQYF
-	TRBV4-1	many	TRBJ2-7	TGCGCCAGCAGCCAGTTTCAGGGTTCCTACGAGCAGTACTTC	CASSQFQGSYEQYF
-	TRBV27	-	TRBJ2-2	TGTGCCAGCAGTTCCCTTGGGGCCGGAACCGGGGAGCTGTTTTTT	CASSSLGAGTGELFF
-	TRBV7-9	-	TRBJ1-2	TGTGCCAGCAGCTTAGGGACAGACTATGGCTACACCTTC	CASSLGTDYGYTF
TRBD2	TRBV27	-	TRBJ2-3	TGTGCCAGCAGTTTAGGGACTAGACAAAGCACAGATACGCAGTATTTT	CASSLGTRQSTDTQYF
-	TRBV14	once	TRBJ1-1	TGTGCCAGCAGCCAAACAGGAAACACTGAAGCTTTCTTT	CASSQTGNTEAFF
-	TRBV2	-	TRBJ1-1	TGTGCCAGCAGAACGGGGGGCCCTGAAGCTTTCTTT	CASRTGGPEAFF
TRBD1	TRBV28	-	TRBJ1-2	TGTGCCAGCAGTTTCGCCAGGGGGCGCGTTGGTGGCTACACCTTC	CASSFARGRVGGYTF
-	TRBV7-8	-	TRBJ2-3	TGTGCCAGCAGCTTCCTTAGCACAGATACGCAGTATTTT	CASSFLSTDTQYF
TRBD2	TRBV27	-	TRBJ2-1	TGTGCCAGCAGTTTTAGGGGTAGCGGGAGCTCCTACAATGAGCAGTTCTTC	CASSFRGSGSSYNEQFF
-	TRBV6-1	once	TRBJ2-1	TGTGCCAGCAGACTCAGGGGCGGGAATGAGCAGTTCTTC	CASRLRGGNEQFF